This T cell receptor (beta chain) was documented in a study of blood T cell repertoires in COVID-19. Study as a whole: Samples taken during acute and convalescent COVID-19 were collected in the United States, Italy and Spain. The cDNA or gDNA used as material had been derived from T cells, B-cell-depleted T cells, or PBMCs.

Per the original methods: Amplification with reference gene primers provided the estimates of nucleated cell counts. The protocol was immunoSEQ multiplex PCR, while the TCRdb copy is restricted to in-frame clones and leaves out a portion. V, J and clone size are those of that table, while D and trimming were read from the DNA. The repertoire holds roughly 97,000 clones, with about 89% as singletons. This clone appeared a few times. The CDR3 is made up of 15 amino acids. CDR1 SQVTM and CDR2 ANQGSEA come from the germline V gene. V shed 5 bases, J shed 5 bases, and the junction held 14 bases outside the gene matches.

This chain links TRBV29-1 with TRBJ2-7; 8 bases map to TRBD2. The source of this sequence is a man between 50 and 59 years old with acute or convalescent COVID-19. The material sequenced was peripheral blood. The chain's CDR3 is CSVSSGISPIDEQYF. The CDR3 DNA follows: TGCAGCGTTAGTAGCGGGATCTCGCCCATCGACGAGCAGTACTTC.